Below, one TCR beta chain is given with its context. Its antigen is currently not known. The sample holds no much larger clone one base away, and base qualities are not on file. This record belongs to a study of long-term antiretroviral therapy in people with HIV (dated by TCRdb to between 2021 and 2024). The study in broad terms: The earliest samples were collected roughly a decade before the 2015 WHO recommendation for immediate ART, at a time when ART was usually postponed until CD4 counts fell. About 35% of the 30 participants with HIV were female. No cross-contamination during QIAcube processing was seen in test extractions of a monoclonal T-cell line run alongside 25 to 35 polyclonal samples. Whether ART initiation and durable HIV suppression were associated with changes in peripheral blood TRB repertoire composition and diversity was tested in a retrospective serial study. The cohort contributed roughly 190 cryopreserved PBMC samples from about 33 adults with confirmed HIV infection, collected serially over a mean of around six years (range 1-12).

The immunoSEQ hsTCRB v3.0 assay was used at survey level resolution to sequence the TRB variable region. TRB sequencing targeted a depth of roughly 35,000-50,000 T-cell genomes per sample. An Illumina MiSeq with a v3 150-cycle kit was used to sequence the pooled TRB libraries. Regarding the original processing steps: Repertoire analysis was run in R within a reproducible Nextflow workflow that covered QC, data transformation and analysis. Custom analyses were implemented in LymphoSeq2, an R package for AIRR-Seq data exploration. A few samples that produced fewer than 5000 total TRB sequences were removed, so approximately 190 HIV repertoires were analyzed. Among the approximately 200 retained HIV repertoires, some 57 were collected before ART initiation and roughly 130 were collected after ART initiation. Repertoires were downsampled to 5000 TRB nucleotide sequences, and summary statistics were averaged over 100 downsampling iterations. Only TRB sequences with CDR3 regions of at least seven amino acids were retained for analysis. Two measures captured diversity: a Shannon entropy-derived clonality score and the Gini coefficient. In the repertoire networks, any two of the top 5000 CDR3 amino acid sequences were connected whenever the two sequences differed by an edit distance of one. GLIPH2 predicted antigen specificity groups and MHC restriction for TRB CDR3 amino acid sequences. Known CMV, EBV, HIV or tissue antigen associations were flagged by matching CDR3 amino acid sequences against VDJdb and McPAS-TCR. Pre-ART, post-ART and control groups were compared with Wilcoxon signed-rank tests and Holm-Bonferroni correction. TCRdb mirrors the immuneACCESS table, restricted to in-frame sequences. Some clones are absent from its copies; in checked studies, under half trace to an unresolved V gene, and the reason for the others is unknown. V and J calls plus clone size are reproduced from that table; the DNA served to infer D and trimming. This sample gives 15,000 to 20,000 clones in total; 80% to 90% of them show up just once. In total, the top ten clones hold about 8% of the sample.

From a lookup of the germline V gene, CDR1 and CDR2 are MNHEY and SVGAGI. V loses 6 bases at its end and J loses 2 bases; junction bases beyond the gene matches: 2. Taken from cysteine to phenylalanine, the CDR3 has 14 residues. Only CDR3 DNA is held: 42 bases, read in frame from base 1. To be included, a participant needed at least one PBMC sample from before ART initiation plus at least two post-ART samples. All participants with HIV were treated in the United States of America. Before DNA extraction, cryopreserved samples of roughly 0.9-11 million PBMC were thawed and washed. At the time of the earliest PBMC sample, participants with HIV were aged between roughly 20 and 60 years. Each participant contributed PBMC samples from 1-4 timepoints before ART initiation and 2-8 timepoints after ART initiation, with a median of 7 samples. Serial HIV viral load, CD4+ T-cell count, ART history and demographic data were obtained for every participant. A Qiagen kit on a QIAcube was used to extract genomic DNA from unsorted PBMC, with samples processed in batches of 12.

What the research found in general, with its limitations: ART initiation was associated with a significant increase in TRB diversity, but diversity stayed significantly below transplant donor controls even after long-term ART. The repertoire was dominated across all time points by expanded TRB clones identified before ART initiation, although this dominance was seen to fluctuate and to decrease in many PLHIV after ART. Compared with controls, HIV repertoires had narrower CDR3 length ranges, and the network structure pointed to an antigen-experienced repertoire that shifted only slightly toward naive after ART. No data were available on ART adherence, viral resistance or therapy changes, limiting inferences about post-ART repertoire changes. Because cell numbers in pre-ART samples were limited, unsorted PBMC were profiled instead of sorted CD4+ and CD8+ T cells. Since PBMC availability was limited, sequencing covered only the TCR beta chain, with no alpha chain pairing. Samples dated from the mid-2000s to the late 2010s, and the ART regimens used may be less effective than current ones.

Here the sequenced sample was unsorted PBMCs, taken 0.1 years after starting antiretroviral therapy. This clonotype was obtained from a man aged 18 to 29 with HIV. The sequence is built from TRBV6-5 and TRBJ1-3; 9 of the junction bases match TRBD1. CDR3 loop: CASSRDRAGNTIYF. In nucleotides, the sequence is TGTGCCAGCAGCCGGGACAGGGCTGGAAACACCATATATTTT.